The sequence of this T cell receptor (beta chain) was determined in a study of control samples from healthy donors and cancer patients. This clone appeared a single time. Using immunoSEQ multiplex PCR, the repertoire was profiled, and TCRdb retains in-frame clones only, with some absent. The table has 190,000 or so clones, about 93% seen once; the top ten hold roughly 1.5%. This CDR3 has 17 amino acids. Germline loops: CDR1 SGHRS, CDR2 YFSETQ. J gave up 1 base and V 3 bases, and 10 bases lay outside the gene matches. Sequenced material: blood. This TCR was sampled from a man in his late teens or twenties in good health. The chain employs TRBV5-1 and TRBJ1-1, with TRBD1 matching 9 bases. As DNA, the CDR3 is TGCGCCAGCAGCTATCCGGAGGACAGGGGACGGAACACTGAAGCTTTCTTT. This translates into CASSYPEDRGRNTEAFF.